A selection of T cell receptor beta chains follows, all from one sample in a study of T cells after yellow fever vaccination. TCRdb called the 5' RACE reads again in MiXCR, with one record for every CDR3 protein. The sample carries about 260,000 distinct CDR3 sequences, over 3% recorded once. The sample was PBMCs, taken 15 days after the yellow fever booster vaccination. The source is a man younger than 35 who received the YFV17D yellow fever vaccine. The CDR3 runs from the conserved cysteine through the conserved F or W. A D gene is named only where the DNA matches it firmly. Size is stated for part of the rows, as once, few or many counts, or as a class when the clone is expanded.

v_call: TRBV10-3
d_call: -
clone_size: many
cdr3_length: 13
j_call: TRBJ1-1
cdr3_aa: CAIRSIEDTEAFF
cdr3_nt: TGTGCCATCAGGTCGATCGAGGACACTGAAGCTTTCTTT

v_call: TRBV18
d_call: -
clone_size: many
cdr3_length: 17
j_call: TRBJ2-1
cdr3_aa: CASSPPFYGGRSNEQFF
cdr3_nt: TGTGCCAGCTCACCACCCTTTTACGGGGGTAGGTCCAATGAGCAGTTCTTC

v_call: TRBV4-1
d_call: -
clone_size: many
cdr3_length: 13
j_call: TRBJ1-1
cdr3_aa: CASSQVSAAEAFF
cdr3_nt: TGCGCCAGCAGCCAAGTTTCGGCTGCCGAAGCTTTCTTT

v_call: TRBV20-1
d_call: TRBD1
clone_size: many
cdr3_length: 15
j_call: TRBJ1-4
cdr3_aa: CSAPSRTGVDEKLFF
cdr3_nt: TGCAGTGCACCCTCCAGGACAGGGGTTGATGAAAAACTGTTTTTT

v_call: TRBV5-1
d_call: -
clone_size: many
cdr3_length: 14
j_call: TRBJ2-7
cdr3_aa: CASSLRSTRYEQYF
cdr3_nt: TGCGCCAGCAGCCTGCGGTCCACTCGCTACGAGCAGTACTTC

v_call: TRBV27
d_call: -
clone_size: many
cdr3_length: 15
j_call: TRBJ2-3
cdr3_aa: CASSFLPPSTDTQYF
cdr3_nt: TGTGCCAGCAGTTTCCTACCGCCTAGCACAGATACGCAGTATTTT

v_call: TRBV27
d_call: -
clone_size: many
cdr3_length: 13
j_call: TRBJ2-2
cdr3_aa: CASRLVRYGELFF
cdr3_nt: TGTGCCAGCAGACTAGTCCGATACGGGGAGCTGTTTTTT

v_call: TRBV27
d_call: -
clone_size: many
cdr3_length: 14
j_call: TRBJ1-2
cdr3_aa: CASSLSGRWEGYTF
cdr3_nt: TGTGCCAGCAGTTTATCCGGGAGGTGGGAGGGCTACACCTTC

v_call: TRBV7-6
d_call: TRBD1
clone_size: many
cdr3_length: 17
j_call: TRBJ2-2
cdr3_aa: CASSSLGQGANTGELFF
cdr3_nt: TGTGCCAGCAGCTCCCTGGGACAGGGCGCGAACACCGGGGAGCTGTTTTTT

v_call: TRBV5-4
d_call: TRBD2
clone_size: few
cdr3_length: 18
j_call: TRBJ2-1
cdr3_aa: CASTTGTSGLHSYNEQFF
cdr3_nt: TGTGCCAGCACCACCGGGACTAGCGGCCTACACTCCTACAATGAGCAGTTCTTC

v_call: TRBV7-9
d_call: -
clone_size: many
cdr3_length: 13
j_call: TRBJ2-5
cdr3_aa: CASSPEFVETQYF
cdr3_nt: TGTGCCAGCAGCCCAGAGTTTGTGGAGACCCAGTACTTC

v_call: TRBV5-1
d_call: TRBD2
clone_size: many
cdr3_length: 14
j_call: TRBJ2-7
cdr3_aa: CASSLEGGGYEQYF
cdr3_nt: TGCGCCAGCAGCTTGGAGGGCGGGGGCTACGAGCAGTACTTC

v_call: TRBV12-3/TRBV12-4
d_call: -
clone_size: many
cdr3_length: 14
j_call: TRBJ1-2
cdr3_aa: CASWGAGAIYGYTF
cdr3_nt: TGTGCCAGCTGGGGAGCCGGGGCGATCTATGGCTACACCTTC

v_call: TRBV27
d_call: -
clone_size: many
cdr3_length: 16
j_call: TRBJ1-5
cdr3_aa: CASSTYREPGSQPQHF
cdr3_nt: TGTGCCAGCAGTACCTACCGGGAGCCAGGGAGTCAGCCCCAGCATTTT

v_call: TRBV12-3/TRBV12-4
d_call: -
clone_size: few
cdr3_length: 15
j_call: TRBJ1-5
cdr3_aa: CASSPTYDSNQPQHF
cdr3_nt: TGTGCCAGCAGCCCGACATATGATAGCAATCAGCCCCAGCATTTT

v_call: TRBV19
d_call: -
clone_size: many
cdr3_length: 13
j_call: TRBJ1-2
cdr3_aa: CASTTPGSHGYTF
cdr3_nt: TGTGCCAGTACCACCCCAGGGAGTCATGGCTACACCTTC

v_call: TRBV12-3/TRBV12-4
d_call: -
clone_size: many
cdr3_length: 15
j_call: TRBJ1-5
cdr3_aa: CASSRSQQGNQPQHF
cdr3_nt: TGTGCCAGCAGTCGGTCTCAACAGGGAAATCAGCCCCAGCATTTT

v_call: TRBV4-3
d_call: TRBD1
clone_size: many
cdr3_length: 17
j_call: TRBJ2-7
cdr3_aa: CASSQAEGRGRPYEQYF
cdr3_nt: TGCGCCAGCAGCCAAGCTGAAGGAAGGGGGCGGCCCTACGAGCAGTACTTC

v_call: TRBV20-1
d_call: TRBD1
clone_size: few
cdr3_length: 14
j_call: TRBJ1-2
cdr3_aa: CSARAGQGGYGYTF
cdr3_nt: TGCAGTGCTAGAGCGGGACAGGGCGGATATGGCTACACCTTC

v_call: TRBV5-1
d_call: TRBD1
clone_size: many
cdr3_length: 16
j_call: TRBJ1-1
cdr3_aa: CASSPTIGQGNTEAFF
cdr3_nt: TGCGCCAGCAGCCCAACCATAGGACAGGGGAACACTGAAGCTTTCTTT

v_call: TRBV18
d_call: TRBD2
clone_size: -
cdr3_length: 14
j_call: TRBJ2-1
cdr3_aa: CASSGTSGFNEQFF
cdr3_nt: TGTGCCAGCTCAGGGACTAGCGGCTTCAATGAGCAGTTCTTC

v_call: TRBV12-3/TRBV12-4
d_call: -
clone_size: many
cdr3_length: 12
j_call: TRBJ1-2
cdr3_aa: CASTPGNYGYTF
cdr3_nt: TGTGCCAGCACCCCGGGGAACTATGGCTACACCTTC

v_call: TRBV7-9
d_call: -
clone_size: many
cdr3_length: 14
j_call: TRBJ1-1
cdr3_aa: CASSLQNLNTEAFF
cdr3_nt: TGTGCCAGCAGCTTGCAAAACCTGAACACTGAAGCTTTCTTT

v_call: TRBV19
d_call: -
clone_size: many
cdr3_length: 14
j_call: TRBJ1-5
cdr3_aa: CASSITGGRQPQHF
cdr3_nt: TGTGCCAGTAGTATCACCGGGGGTAGGCAGCCCCAGCATTTT

v_call: TRBV4-1
d_call: -
clone_size: many
cdr3_length: 14
j_call: TRBJ1-2
cdr3_aa: CASSQVAQDYGYTF
cdr3_nt: TGCGCCAGCAGCCAAGTAGCACAGGACTATGGCTACACCTTC

v_call: TRBV29-1
d_call: -
clone_size: many
cdr3_length: 14
j_call: TRBJ1-5
cdr3_aa: CSVAQTNSNQPQHF
cdr3_nt: TGCAGCGTTGCCCAGACAAATAGCAATCAGCCCCAGCATTTT

v_call: TRBV4-2
d_call: TRBD1
clone_size: many
cdr3_length: 15
j_call: TRBJ1-1
cdr3_aa: CASSLYLGTGGEAFF
cdr3_nt: TGTGCCAGCAGCCTATACTTGGGGACAGGGGGAGAAGCTTTCTTT

v_call: TRBV4-3
d_call: -
clone_size: many
cdr3_length: 13
j_call: TRBJ1-1
cdr3_aa: CASSSFRDTEAFF
cdr3_nt: TGCGCCAGCAGCAGCTTCCGGGACACTGAAGCTTTCTTT

v_call: TRBV5-1
d_call: -
clone_size: many
cdr3_length: 14
j_call: TRBJ1-2
cdr3_aa: CASSLKGGHYGYTF
cdr3_nt: TGCGCCAGCAGCCTCAAGGGAGGACACTATGGCTACACCTTC

v_call: TRBV20-1
d_call: -
clone_size: many
cdr3_length: 12
j_call: TRBJ1-2
cdr3_aa: CSARDQGGGYTF
cdr3_nt: TGCAGTGCTAGAGATCAAGGGGGTGGCTACACCTTC

v_call: TRBV7-2
d_call: -
clone_size: -
cdr3_length: 13
j_call: TRBJ1-4
cdr3_aa: CASSYPTNEKLFF
cdr3_nt: TGTGCCAGCAGCTACCCCACGAATGAAAAACTGTTTTTT

v_call: TRBV3-1
d_call: TRBD1
clone_size: many
cdr3_length: 12
j_call: TRBJ1-1
cdr3_aa: CASSQRGTGGLF
cdr3_nt: TGTGCCAGCAGCCAGAGGGGGACAGGAGGACTCTTT

v_call: TRBV20-1
d_call: -
clone_size: many
cdr3_length: 11
j_call: TRBJ1-2
cdr3_aa: CSARTDYGYTF
cdr3_nt: TGCAGTGCCAGGACAGATTATGGCTACACCTTC

v_call: TRBV5-1
d_call: -
clone_size: many
cdr3_length: 15
j_call: TRBJ2-7
cdr3_aa: CASSVPGKGSYEQYF
cdr3_nt: TGCGCCAGCAGCGTTCCAGGGAAAGGATCCTACGAGCAGTACTTC

v_call: TRBV18
d_call: -
clone_size: -
cdr3_length: 17
j_call: TRBJ1-5
cdr3_aa: CASSPVDKGGYNQPQHF
cdr3_nt: TGTGCCAGCTCACCAGTCGACAAGGGGGGATACAATCAGCCCCAGCATTTT

v_call: TRBV18
d_call: -
clone_size: many
cdr3_length: 13
j_call: TRBJ2-3
cdr3_aa: CASATGRTDTQYF
cdr3_nt: TGTGCCAGCGCAACCGGCCGAACAGATACGCAGTATTTT

v_call: TRBV19
d_call: -
clone_size: -
cdr3_length: 19
j_call: TRBJ2-1
cdr3_aa: CASSILATSGGALGNEQFF
cdr3_nt: -

v_call: TRBV29-1
d_call: TRBD1
clone_size: many
cdr3_length: 14
j_call: TRBJ1-5
cdr3_aa: CSAADRGLNQPQHF
cdr3_nt: TGCAGCGCCGCCGACAGGGGGTTGAATCAGCCCCAGCATTTT

v_call: TRBV6-6
d_call: -
clone_size: many
cdr3_length: 12
j_call: TRBJ2-1
cdr3_aa: CASRTLDNEQFF
cdr3_nt: TGTGCCAGCAGAACTCTAGATAATGAGCAGTTCTTC

v_call: TRBV29-1
d_call: TRBD1
clone_size: many
cdr3_length: 12
j_call: TRBJ1-1
cdr3_aa: CSVYRGGTEAFF
cdr3_nt: TGCAGCGTCTACAGGGGGGGCACTGAAGCTTTCTTT